Each of the 26 T cell receptor beta chains below was sequenced from the same sample in a study of somatic mutations in cytotoxic T cells in rheumatoid arthritis. Here immunoSEQ multiplex PCR was the method, and the copy in TCRdb shows in-frame clones only, minus some. The sample carries approximately 18,000 clones, approximately 74% recorded once. The source material was CD8+ T cells sorted from blood. Source of these receptors: a man between 60 and 75 years old in good health.

This chain uses TRBV9 with TRBJ2-3; TRBD2 might be the D (7 bases). The CDR3 is 17 amino acids. Between the trimmed V and J ends, which lost 4 bases and 2 bases, there was a span of 20 bases. Germline CDR1 and CDR2: SGDLS and YYNGEE. The CDR3 protein is CASSLRRGLADTDTQYF. In DNA, the CDR3 is TGTGCCAGCAGCCTCCGCCGGGGGCTAGCGGACACAGATACGCAGTATTTT. The full variable domain, with the rest looked up from reference TRBV9 and TRBJ2-3, is DSGVTQTPKHLITATGQRVTLRCSPRSGDLSVYWYQQSLDQGLQFLIQYYNGEERAKGNILERFSAQQFPDLHSELNLSSLELGDSALYFCASSLRRGLADTDTQYFGPGTRLTVL.

Of note for this clone: The junction shows a germline mismatch at one end, possibly a read error. This chain links TRBV5-8 with TRBJ2-2; D ambiguous. The CDR3 contains 13 residues. CDR1 and CDR2 (germline): SGHTS, YDEGEE. As DNA, the CDR3 is TGTGCCAGCGGCTTTGGAGACACCGGGGAGCTGTTTTTT. This translates into CASGFGDTGELFF. Based on the CDR3 plus reference TRBV5-8 and TRBJ2-2, the full variable domain is EAGVTQSPTHLIKTRGQQATLRCSPISGHTSVYWYQQALGLGLQFLLWYDEGEERNRGNFPPRFSGRQFPNYSSELNVNALELEDSALYLCASGFGDTGELFFGEGSRLTVL.

Written as DNA, the CDR3 is TGCAGCGTTGTGTGGACAGGGGGTACTAGCCAAGAGACCCAGTACTTC. Translating gives CSVVWTGGTSQETQYF. The chain employs TRBV29-1 and TRBJ2-5; 10 bases are shared with TRBD1. Trimming at V came to 4 bases and at J to 1 base, leaving 9 bases not matched to a gene. CDR1 and CDR2 from the germline V gene are SQVTM and ANQGSEA. The CDR3 loop spans 16 amino acids.

This clone was recorded only once. The rearrangement uses TRBV7-6 and TRBJ2-6, with D possibly being TRBD2 (5 bases). Per the germline V gene, CDR1 is SGHVS and CDR2 is FNYEAQ. This CDR3 region has 15 residues. Trimming removed 2 bases at V and 2 bases at J, with 7 bases between. The CDR3 DNA follows: TGTGCCAGCAGCTTAATGGAGGCTGGGGCCAACGTCCTGACTTTC. Translating it yields CASSLMEAGANVLTF. Variable domain in full (rest from reference TRBV7-6 and TRBJ2-6): GAGVSQSPRYKVTKRGQDVALRCDPISGHVSLYWYRQALGQGPEFLTYFNYEAQQDKSGLPNDRFSAERPEGSISTLTIQRTEQRDSAMYRCASSLMEAGANVLTFGAGSRLTVL.

This clone was found once. This chain uses TRBV5-5 with TRBJ2-3; D ambiguous. V was shortened by 2 bases and J by 2 bases, with 15 bases between the two germline ends. Looked up from germline, CDR1 is SGHKS and CDR2 is YYEKEE (reference sequence). This CDR3 region has 16 residues. CDR3 nucleotides: TGTGCCAGCAGCTTTGGGCTCGCTGCCACCACAGATACGCAGTATTTT. This translates into CASSFGLAATTDTQYF.

The chain uses TRBV10-3 and TRBJ2-7; D not certain. Trimming shortened V by 3 bases and J by 1 base, and 10 bases separated the two germline ends. The germline V gene encodes CDR1 ENHRY and CDR2 SYGVKD. CDR3 length equals 14 residues. The CDR3, as DNA: TGTGCCATCAGTGAACGAGAACGGTCCTACGAGCAGTACTTC. Its translation: CAISERERSYEQYF.

The J gene is TRBJ2-1, the V gene TRBV29-1; possibly TRBD2 for D (6 bases). The CDR3 has 14 residues. CDR1 SQVTM and CDR2 ANQGSEA come from the germline V gene. The V gene lost 3 bases and the J gene lost 10 bases, with 19 bases spanning the gap. CDR3 coding DNA: TGCAGCGTTGATTCTCAGAGAGCCGCGGGGGAGCAGTTCTTC. Translated: CSVDSQRAAGEQFF.

The chain combines TRBV29-1 with TRBJ2-7; 12 bases are a match to TRBD1. Losses at the gene ends were 4 bases for V and 3 bases for J; bases not matched to a gene: 10. This CDR3 has 16 residues. The V gene's germline CDR1 is SQVTM and CDR2 ANQGSEA. The DNA of the CDR3 is TGCAGCGTTGCCCCCGGGACAGGGGGCATTTACTACGAGCAGTACTTC. This translates into CSVAPGTGGIYYEQYF.

The chain uses TRBV19 and TRBJ1-5; 7 nucleotides align to TRBD1. The V gene's germline CDR1 is LNHDA and CDR2 SQIVND (reference sequence). The length of the CDR3 is 14 residues. J was trimmed by 0 bases and V by 5 bases; bases with no gene match: 1. CDR3 bases: TGTGCCAGTAGTGACAGGGATAGCAATCAGCCCCAGCATTTT. Translating gives CASSDRDSNQPQHF.

The chain joins TRBV2 to TRBJ2-5, with D possibly matching TRBD2 (6 bases). V was pared by 7 bases and J by 2 bases, with 14 bases between. Germline CDR1 and CDR2: SNHLY and FYNNEI. This CDR3 region has 14 residues. The chain's CDR3 is CASTGEKRQETQYF. For the CDR3, the DNA is TGTGCCAGCACGGGGGAAAAGAGACAAGAGACCCAGTACTTC.

This clone was seen once. The V gene is TRBV12-5, the J gene TRBJ2-1, with a tentative D call TRBD2 (6 bases). This CDR3 region has 17 residues. From germline, CDR1 is LGHNT and CDR2 FRNRAP. V lost 4 bases and J lost 2, with 18 bases in between. This CDR3 is CASGSSLLAEAYNEQFF. The CDR3 nucleotides are TGTGCTAGTGGTTCCTCCCTATTAGCGGAAGCCTACAATGAGCAGTTCTTC.

The J gene is TRBJ2-1, the V gene TRBV23-1; D is possibly TRBD2 (5 bases). TRBV23-1 is recorded as an ORF, its role being uncertain. The CDR3 has 14 residues. Trimming removed 8 bases from V and 7 bases from J, with 18 bases in between. CDR3 in amino acids: CASHTFGETNEQFF. As DNA, the CDR3 is TGCGCCAGCCACACTTTTGGGGAGACGAATGAGCAGTTCTTC.

This chain links TRBV12-5 with TRBJ2-7; TRBD1 agrees at 8 bases. J lost 10 bases, V lost 5 bases, and 10 bases had no gene match. This CDR3 contains 13 residues. Per germline, CDR1 LGHNT and CDR2 FRNRAP. CDR3 coding DNA: TGTGCTAGTGGTCCTCGAAGGGGGACAGGCCAGTACTTC. Its protein is CASGPRRGTGQYF.

The chain carries TRBV25-1 and TRBJ2-1; 7 bases agree with TRBD2. V gave up 5 bases and J gave up 8 bases; unmatched junction bases: 15. This CDR3 contains 16 residues. The germline V gene encodes CDR1 MGHDK and CDR2 SYGVNS. The CDR3 DNA reads TGTGCCAGCAGTATTCCGGGGGGACCGGCAGGAGATGAGCAGTTCTTC. It codes for CASSIPGGPAGDEQFF.

The V gene is TRBV10-3, the J gene TRBJ2-7; TRBD2 agrees at 9 bases. The V gene's germline CDR1 is ENHRY and CDR2 SYGVKD. The CDR3 has 16 residues. Trimming took 0 bases from V and 1 from J; bases not matched to a gene: 4. The CDR3 is CAISESGTSGSYEQYF. For the CDR3, the DNA is TGTGCCATCAGTGAGTCGGGCACTAGCGGGTCCTACGAGCAGTACTTC.

As concerns this clone: This CDR3 is missing its conserved last phenylalanine or tryptophan, likely due to a read error. The chain links TRBV5-6 to TRBJ1-2; 12 bases are shared with TRBD1. The V gene's germline CDR1 is SGHDT and CDR2 YYEEEE. Trimming removed 4 bases from V and 6 bases from J; junction bases left unmatched: 4. This CDR3 is 14 amino acids long. This CDR3 is CASSAGTGGNGYTS. DNA of the CDR3: TGTGCCAGCAGCGCCGGGACAGGGGGCAATGGCTACACCTCC.

V gene TRBV27 combines with J gene TRBJ1-5; D is uncertain. Between the trimmed V and J ends, which lost 5 bases and 6 bases, there was a span of 17 bases. The length of the CDR3 is 15 residues. Germline assignment: CDR1 MNHEY and CDR2 SMNVEV (reference sequence). The CDR3 coding sequence is TGTGCCAGCAGTCCCCTCCAGTATACCAGTCAGCCCCAGCATTTT. It is translated as CASSPLQYTSQPQHF.

The chain combines TRBV7-6 with TRBJ2-1; no clear D. CDR1 SGHVS and CDR2 FNYEAQ come from the germline V gene. Trimming pared 1 base from V and 2 bases from J, leaving 9 bases between. The CDR3 covers 15 residues. The DNA of the CDR3 is TGTGCCAGCAGCTTAGTATCTTTAGCCTACAATGAGCAGTTCTTC. Its translation is CASSLVSLAYNEQFF.

V usage is TRBV6-1 and J usage is TRBJ2-2, with TRBD2 matching over 12 bases. The CDR3 sequence is 19 residues long. V lost 4 bases to trimming and J lost 0 bases; unmatched junction nucleotides: 9. CDR1 and CDR2 from the germline V gene are MNHNS and SASEGT. The CDR3 sequence is CASSGGTSGPIANTGELFF. The CDR3 DNA is TGTGCCAGCAGTGGAGGGACTAGCGGGCCTATAGCGAACACCGGGGAGCTGTTTTTT.

The chain couples TRBV7-9 to TRBJ2-7, with D possibly TRBD2 on 6 matching bases. This CDR3 region has 15 residues. The germline V and J ends were trimmed by 1 base and 0 bases, with 10 bases remaining between them. Germline V CDR1 and CDR2: SEHNR, FQNEAQ (reference sequence). CDR3 nucleotides: TGTGCCAGCAGCTTAGGGGGACTCAACTCCTACGAGCAGTACTTC. This sequence encodes CASSLGGLNSYEQYF.

The chain couples TRBV19 to TRBJ2-7; 10 positions match TRBD1. J lost 4 bases, V lost 7 bases, and 4 bases had no gene match. The CDR3 extends over 13 amino acids. The germline gives CDR1 LNHDA, CDR2 SQIVND (reference sequence). The CDR3 DNA reads as TGTGCCAGTACGGACAGGGGGGGTTACGAGCAGTACTTC. Its translation: CASTDRGGYEQYF.

The rearrangement joins TRBV4-3 to TRBJ2-1, with 8 bases aligning to TRBD2. Germline assignment: CDR1 LGHNA and CDR2 YSLEER. The V segment lost 1 base and the J segment 5 bases; nucleotides outside the gene matches: 4. The CDR3 contains 15 residues. CDR3 in DNA: TGCGCCAGCAGCCAAGTCAGCGGGGGCCACAATGAGCAGTTCTTC. It yields the protein CASSQVSGGHNEQFF.

The V call is TRBV11-3, the J call TRBJ2-1; 9 bases map to TRBD2. The CDR3 extends over 16 amino acids. The J segment lost 4 bases and the V segment lost 5 bases, leaving 9 bases of the junction unmatched. Germline assignment: CDR1 SGHNT and CDR2 YENEEA. The DNA for the CDR3 is TGTGCCAGCAGCGTTAGCGGGAGAAGGGGGTACAATGAGCAGTTCTTC. Its protein is CASSVSGRRGYNEQFF.

V usage is TRBV9 and J usage is TRBJ2-1; the match to TRBD2 covers 10 bases. The CDR3 covers 18 residues. Germline V gives CDR1 SGDLS, CDR2 YYNGEE. The V and J ends lost 2 bases and 4 bases, in that order; junction bases with no gene match: 12. The CDR3 DNA reads TGTGCCAGCAGCGTCGAACCCCTAGCGGGAGTCGGGTACAATGAGCAGTTCTTC. Its protein product is CASSVEPLAGVGYNEQFF.

This clone was counted between two and nine times. The rearrangement uses TRBV5-8 and TRBJ2-1; TRBD2 aligns across 8 bases. V was clipped by 0 bases and J by 5 bases; unmatched bases: 4. The length of the CDR3 is 15 residues. CDR1 and CDR2 (germline): SGHTS, YDEGEE. CDR3 nucleotide sequence: TGTGCCAGCAGCTTGGATAGCGGGGACGACAATGAGCAGTTCTTC. It codes for CASSLDSGDDNEQFF.

The V call is TRBV5-8, the J call TRBJ2-5; a possible D gene is TRBD2 (6 bases). Germline V lookup: CDR1 SGHTS, CDR2 YDEGEE. This CDR3 is 15 amino acids long. The V end lost 4 bases, the J end lost 5 bases, and 18 bases lay between the germline ends. The CDR3, as DNA: TGTGCCAGCAGCACCCTACCTGGGGGGACGGAGACCCAGTACTTC. This codes for CASSTLPGGTETQYF.